The 5 T cell receptor beta chains reported below all come from one sample, sequenced in a study of regulatory T cells in long-lasting Graves disease. The time point is: persistent/refractory GD, antithyroid drugs over 5 years with positive TRAb. Scientists built the TCR library using RNA that was extracted from PBMCs. Building of the TCR beta libraries involved iRepertoire HTBI primers and Arm-PCR of CDR3 regions. Each CDR3 protein is one row after TCRdb ran MiXCR on the multiplex PCR reads. The sample has a few hundred thousand distinct CDR3 sequences; about a quarter are singletons. The sample was peripheral blood mononuclear cells (PBMCs), taken when the disease was refractory, from a patient treated with antithyroid drugs. Receptors originate from a female donor with Graves disease.

This clonotype was seen a few times. The J gene is TRBJ2-4, the V gene TRBV30; 10 nucleotides agree with TRBD1. Trimming took 4 bases from V and 6 from J; bases not matched to a gene: 6. This CDR3 comprises 14 residues. The germline gives CDR1 GTSNPN, CDR2 SVGIG (reference sequence). CDR3 in amino acids: CAWNRQGAGNIQYF. CDR3 coding DNA: TGTGCCTGGAACCGACAGGGGGCGGGAAACATTCAGTACTTC.

CDR3 coding DNA: TGTGCCAGCAGTACCCAAAACAATGAGCAGTTCTTC. Amino acids: CASSTQNNEQFF. The genes are TRBV6-2 or TRBV6-3 and TRBJ2-1; no definite D call. V gave up 5 bases and J gave up 5 bases, with 7 bases separating them. Germline CDR1 MNHEY, CDR2 SVGEGT. CDR3 length equals 12 residues.

This clonotype was seen at least ten times. V and J are TRBV10-3 and TRBJ1-2, with TRBD1 matching over 8 bases. Germline CDR1 and CDR2: ENHRY and SYGVKD. The length of the CDR3 is 14 residues. The junction had 10 bases not matched to a gene; V was cut back by 5 bases and J by 8 bases. DNA of the CDR3: TGTGCCATCAGTTCGACAGGGGCTGGAGGGGGCTACACCTTC. Its translation: CAISSTGAGGGYTF.

In this sample, this clonotype turned up a few times. The CDR3 is CASSLARRIGGNTIYF. CDR3 nucleotide sequence: TGTGCCAGCAGCTTAGCGCGAAGGATAGGGGGAAACACCATATATTTT. The chain is built from TRBV7-9 and TRBJ1-3; D not resolved. Looked up from germline, CDR1 is SEHNR and CDR2 is FQNEAQ (reference sequence). Between the trimmed V and J ends, which lost 0 bases and 4 bases, there was a span of 13 bases. The CDR3 consists of 16 residues.

The rearrangement links TRBV19 to TRBJ1-1, with TRBD1 as a possible D gene (5 bases). Germline V CDR1 and CDR2: LNHDA, SQIVND (reference sequence). Trimming pared 6 bases from V and 10 bases from J, leaving 18 bases between. This CDR3 has 13 amino acids. The CDR3 protein is CASSVGPDTRAFF. The CDR3 DNA is TGTGCCAGTAGCGTCGGGCCGGACACCCGAGCTTTCTTT.